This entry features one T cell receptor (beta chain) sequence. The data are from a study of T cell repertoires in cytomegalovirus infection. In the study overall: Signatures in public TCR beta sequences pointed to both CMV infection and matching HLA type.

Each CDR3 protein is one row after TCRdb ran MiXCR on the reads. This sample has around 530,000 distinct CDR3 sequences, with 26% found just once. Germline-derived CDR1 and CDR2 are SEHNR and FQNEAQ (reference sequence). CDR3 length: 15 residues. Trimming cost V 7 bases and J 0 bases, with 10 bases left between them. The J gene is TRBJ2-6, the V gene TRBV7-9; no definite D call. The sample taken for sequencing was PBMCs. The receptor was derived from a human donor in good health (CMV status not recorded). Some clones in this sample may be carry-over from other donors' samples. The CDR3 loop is CASTGRSSGANVLTF. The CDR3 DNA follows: TGTGCCAGCACCGGACGGAGCTCTGGGGCCAACGTCCTGACTTTC. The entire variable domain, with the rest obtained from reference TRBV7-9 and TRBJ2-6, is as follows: DTGVSQNPRHKITKRGQNVTFRCDPISEHNRLYWYRQTLGQGPEFLTYFQNEAQLEKSRLLSDRFSAERPKGSFSTLEIQRTEQGDSAMYLCASTGRSSGANVLTFGAGSRLTVL.